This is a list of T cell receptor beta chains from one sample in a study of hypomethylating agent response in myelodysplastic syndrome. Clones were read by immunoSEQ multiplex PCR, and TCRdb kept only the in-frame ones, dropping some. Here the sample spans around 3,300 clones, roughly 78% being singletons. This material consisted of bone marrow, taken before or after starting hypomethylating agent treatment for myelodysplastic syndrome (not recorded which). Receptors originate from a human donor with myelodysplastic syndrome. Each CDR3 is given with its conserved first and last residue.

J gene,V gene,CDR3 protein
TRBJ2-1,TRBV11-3,CASSQGGGRADEQFF
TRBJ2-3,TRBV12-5,CASGLAGGGKIGNTQYF
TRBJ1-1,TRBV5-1,CASSLTGTNTEAFF
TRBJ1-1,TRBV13,CASSLLNTEAFF
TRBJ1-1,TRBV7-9,CASAHRDRKNTEAFF
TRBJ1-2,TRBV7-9,CASSSSGTGEGYTF
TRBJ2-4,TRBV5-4,CASSLIGGDRYF
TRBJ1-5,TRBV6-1,CASTLPANSNQPQHF
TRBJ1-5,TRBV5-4,CASSFTGGWGNQPQHF
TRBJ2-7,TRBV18,CASSPDAGFYEQYF
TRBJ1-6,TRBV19,CASSPGTYSPLHF
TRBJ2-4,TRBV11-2,CASSLDWSGPLAKNIQYF